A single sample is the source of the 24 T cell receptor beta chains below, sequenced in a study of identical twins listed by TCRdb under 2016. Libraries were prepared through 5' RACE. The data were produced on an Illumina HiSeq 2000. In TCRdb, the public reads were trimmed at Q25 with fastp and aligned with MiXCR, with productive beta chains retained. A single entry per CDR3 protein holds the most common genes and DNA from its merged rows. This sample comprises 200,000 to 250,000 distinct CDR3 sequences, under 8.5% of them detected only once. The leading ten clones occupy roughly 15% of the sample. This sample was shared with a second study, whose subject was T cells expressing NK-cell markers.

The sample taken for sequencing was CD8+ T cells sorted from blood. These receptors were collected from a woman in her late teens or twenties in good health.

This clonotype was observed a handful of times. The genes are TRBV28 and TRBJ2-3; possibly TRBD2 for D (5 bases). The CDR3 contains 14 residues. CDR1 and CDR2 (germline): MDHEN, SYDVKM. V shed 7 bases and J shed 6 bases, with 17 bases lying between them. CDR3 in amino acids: CASTIPGETDTQYF. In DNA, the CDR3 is TGTGCCAGCACCATTCCCGGGGAGACGGATACGCAGTATTTT.

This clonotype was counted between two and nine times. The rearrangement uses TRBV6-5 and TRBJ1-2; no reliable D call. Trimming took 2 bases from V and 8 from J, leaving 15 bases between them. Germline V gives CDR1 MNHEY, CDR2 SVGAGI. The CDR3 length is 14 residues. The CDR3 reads CASSYGGRLEGYTF. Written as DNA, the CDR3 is TGTGCCAGCAGTTACGGAGGCAGGTTGGAAGGCTACACCTTC.

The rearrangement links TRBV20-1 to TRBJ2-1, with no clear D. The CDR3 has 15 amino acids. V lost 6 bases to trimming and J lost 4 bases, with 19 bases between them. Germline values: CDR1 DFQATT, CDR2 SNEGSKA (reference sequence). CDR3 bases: TGCAGTGCCAGGACCGCGACGAGTCTATACAATGAGCAGTTCTTC. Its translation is CSARTATSLYNEQFF.

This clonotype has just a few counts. The CDR3 nucleotides read TGTGCCAGCAGTTTCTGGACAGGGACTGGCTACACCTTC. Protein product: CASSFWTGTGYTF. V is TRBV12-3 or TRBV12-4 and J is TRBJ1-2, with 8 bases lining up with TRBD1. V was pared by 3 bases and J by 7 bases, with 4 bases of the junction left unmatched. This CDR3 region has 13 residues.

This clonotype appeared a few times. CDR3 in DNA: TGCAGTGCTCGACTAGCGGGGGCCGATGAGCAGTTCTTC. Its protein product is CSARLAGADEQFF. V is TRBV20-1 and J is TRBJ2-1, with 12 bases matching TRBD2. CDR3 size: 13 residues. Germline lookup yields CDR1 DFQATT and CDR2 SNEGSKA (reference sequence). The V gene end was trimmed by 5 bases and the J gene end by 8 bases; junction bases not matched to a gene: 4.

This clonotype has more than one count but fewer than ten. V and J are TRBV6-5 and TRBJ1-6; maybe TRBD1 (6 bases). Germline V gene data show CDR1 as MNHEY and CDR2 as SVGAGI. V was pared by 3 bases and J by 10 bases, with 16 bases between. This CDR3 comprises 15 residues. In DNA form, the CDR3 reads TGTGCCAGCAGTTATTCAGGGGAAGTCGGCTCACCCCTCCACTTT. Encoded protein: CASSYSGEVGSPLHF.

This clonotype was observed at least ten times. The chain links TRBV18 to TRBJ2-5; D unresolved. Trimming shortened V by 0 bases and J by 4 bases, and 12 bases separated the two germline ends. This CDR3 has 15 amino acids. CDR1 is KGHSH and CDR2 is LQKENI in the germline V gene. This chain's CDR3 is CASSPPEKGGETQYF. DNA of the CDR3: TGTGCCAGCTCACCACCGGAAAAGGGTGGAGAGACCCAGTACTTC.

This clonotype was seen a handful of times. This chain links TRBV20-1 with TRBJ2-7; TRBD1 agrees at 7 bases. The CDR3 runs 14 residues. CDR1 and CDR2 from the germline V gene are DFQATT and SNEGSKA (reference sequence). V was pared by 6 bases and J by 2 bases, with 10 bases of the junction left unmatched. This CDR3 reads CSALHRDRPYEQYF. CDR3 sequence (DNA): TGCAGTGCCTTACACCGGGACAGACCCTACGAGCAGTACTTC.

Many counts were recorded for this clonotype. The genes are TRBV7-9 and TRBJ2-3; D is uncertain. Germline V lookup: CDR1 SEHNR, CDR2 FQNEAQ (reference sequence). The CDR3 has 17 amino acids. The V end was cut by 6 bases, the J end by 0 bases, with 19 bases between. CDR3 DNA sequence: TGTGCCAGCAGTGGGCGTGAACCCTACCCTAGCACAGATACGCAGTATTTT. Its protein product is CASSGREPYPSTDTQYF. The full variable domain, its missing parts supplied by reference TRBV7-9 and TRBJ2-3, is DTGVSQNPRHKITKRGQNVTFRCDPISEHNRLYWYRQTLGQGPEFLTYFQNEAQLEKSRLLSDRFSAERPKGSFSTLEIQRTEQGDSAMYLCASSGREPYPSTDTQYFGPGTRLTVL.

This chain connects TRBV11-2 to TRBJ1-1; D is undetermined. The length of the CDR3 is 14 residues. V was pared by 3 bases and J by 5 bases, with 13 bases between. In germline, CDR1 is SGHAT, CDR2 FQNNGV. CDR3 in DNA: TGTGCCAGCAGCTTGGCTCGGGGAAGAACTGAAGCTTTCTTT. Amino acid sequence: CASSLARGRTEAFF.

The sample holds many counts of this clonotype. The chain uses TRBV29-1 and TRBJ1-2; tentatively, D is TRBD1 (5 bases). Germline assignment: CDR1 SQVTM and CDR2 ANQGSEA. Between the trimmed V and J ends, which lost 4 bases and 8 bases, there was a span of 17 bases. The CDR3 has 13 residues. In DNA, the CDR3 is TGCAGCGTTGTCCAGGGTTTAATTCGGGGCTACACCTTC. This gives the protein CSVVQGLIRGYTF.

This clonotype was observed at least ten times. CDR3 sequence (DNA): TGTGCCAGCAGTCTGGTAGTCGGGGCTGAAGCTTTCTTT. Amino acid sequence: CASSLVVGAEAFF. The chain uses TRBV2 and TRBJ1-1, with D unclear. V was cut by 5 bases and J by 6 bases, with 13 bases left in between. Germline V gene lookup returns CDR1 SNHLY and CDR2 FYNNEI. The CDR3 totals 13 residues.

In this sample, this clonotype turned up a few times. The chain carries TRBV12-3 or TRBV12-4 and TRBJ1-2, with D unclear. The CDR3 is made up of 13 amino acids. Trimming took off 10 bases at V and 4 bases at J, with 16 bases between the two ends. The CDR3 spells CATSRSLGYGYTF. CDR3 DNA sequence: TGTGCCACCTCAAGGTCCTTGGGCTATGGCTACACCTTC.

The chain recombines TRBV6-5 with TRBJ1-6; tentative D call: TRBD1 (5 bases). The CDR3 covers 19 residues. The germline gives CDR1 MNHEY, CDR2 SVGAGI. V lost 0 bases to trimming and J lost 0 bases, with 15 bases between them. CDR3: CASSYSVGGVSSYNSPLHF. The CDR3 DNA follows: TGTGCCAGCAGTTACTCGGTCGGGGGGGTGAGCTCCTATAATTCACCCCTCCACTTT.

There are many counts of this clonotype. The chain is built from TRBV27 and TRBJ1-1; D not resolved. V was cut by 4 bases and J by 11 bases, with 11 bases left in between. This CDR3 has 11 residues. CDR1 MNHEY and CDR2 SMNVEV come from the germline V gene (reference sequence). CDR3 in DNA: TGTGCCAGCAGTTCGGGAGAAGACGCTTTCTTT. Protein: CASSSGEDAFF.

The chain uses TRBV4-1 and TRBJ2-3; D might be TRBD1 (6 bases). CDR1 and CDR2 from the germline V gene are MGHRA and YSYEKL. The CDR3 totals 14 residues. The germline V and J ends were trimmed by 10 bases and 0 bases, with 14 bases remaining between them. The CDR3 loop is CATRGGPSTDTQYF. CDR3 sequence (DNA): TGCGCCACCAGGGGCGGACCAAGCACAGATACGCAGTATTTT.

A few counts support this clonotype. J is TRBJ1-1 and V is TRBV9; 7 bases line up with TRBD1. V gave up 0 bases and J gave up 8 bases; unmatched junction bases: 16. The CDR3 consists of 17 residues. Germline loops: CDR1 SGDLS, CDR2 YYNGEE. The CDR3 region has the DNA TGTGCCAGCAGCGTAGATCCGGTGGGTTCAGGGGGAAGGGAAGCTTTCTTT. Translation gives CASSVDPVGSGGREAFF.

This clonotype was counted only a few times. CDR3 region: CATSSPDGSYEQYF. The DNA of the CDR3 is TGTGCCACCAGCAGTCCGGACGGCTCCTACGAGCAGTACTTC. This rearrangement joins TRBV15 to TRBJ2-7; no definite D call. Trimming left V 3 bases short and J 0 bases short, with 9 bases between. CDR1 is LNHNV, CDR2 YYDKDF, per germline (reference sequence). CDR3 length: 14 residues.

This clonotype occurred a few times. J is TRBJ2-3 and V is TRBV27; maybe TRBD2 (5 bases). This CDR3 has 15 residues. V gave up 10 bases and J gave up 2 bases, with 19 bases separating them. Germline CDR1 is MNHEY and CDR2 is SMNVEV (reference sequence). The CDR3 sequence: CATSTTHGLTDTQYF. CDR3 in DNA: TGTGCCACCTCCACCACACATGGACTCACAGATACGCAGTATTTT.

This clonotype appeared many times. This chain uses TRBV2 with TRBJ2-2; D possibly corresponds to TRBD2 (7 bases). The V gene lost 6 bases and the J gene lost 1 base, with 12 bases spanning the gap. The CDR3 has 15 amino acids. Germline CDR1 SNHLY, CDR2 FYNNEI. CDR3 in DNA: TGTGCCAGCAGCCCGGGGGGCTGGAACACCGGGGAGCTGTTTTTT. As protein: CASSPGGWNTGELFF.

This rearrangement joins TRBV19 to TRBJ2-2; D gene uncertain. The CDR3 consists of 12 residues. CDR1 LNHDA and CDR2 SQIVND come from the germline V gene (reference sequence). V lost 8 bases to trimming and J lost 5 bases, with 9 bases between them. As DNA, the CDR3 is TGTGCCAGTGATAAGGGTACCGGGGAGCTGTTTTTT. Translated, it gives CASDKGTGELFF.

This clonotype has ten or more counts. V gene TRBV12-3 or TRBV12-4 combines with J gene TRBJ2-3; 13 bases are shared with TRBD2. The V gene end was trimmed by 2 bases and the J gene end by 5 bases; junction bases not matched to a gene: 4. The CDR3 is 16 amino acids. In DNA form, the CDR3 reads TGTGCCAGCAGTTTAACTAGCGGGGGGGCTGGAGATACGCAGTATTTT. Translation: CASSLTSGGAGDTQYF.

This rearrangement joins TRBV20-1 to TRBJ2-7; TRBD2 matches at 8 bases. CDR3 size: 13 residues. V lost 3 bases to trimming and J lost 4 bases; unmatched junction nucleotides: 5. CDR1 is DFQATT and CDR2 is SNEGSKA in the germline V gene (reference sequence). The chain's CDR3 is CSASGTRPYEQYF. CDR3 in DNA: TGCAGTGCTAGTGGGACTAGACCGTACGAGCAGTACTTC.

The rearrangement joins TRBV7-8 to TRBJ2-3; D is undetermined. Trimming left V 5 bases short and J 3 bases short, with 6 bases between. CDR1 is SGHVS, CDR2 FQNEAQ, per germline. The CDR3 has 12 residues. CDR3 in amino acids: CASSQWTDTQYF. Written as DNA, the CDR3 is TGTGCCAGCAGCCAATGGACAGATACGCAGTATTTT.